This record concerns one T cell receptor (beta chain) sequence. This entry is derived from a study of T cell changes during pregnancy in multiple sclerosis. Germline CDR1 SNHLY, CDR2 FYNNEI. The V segment lost 7 bases and the J segment 4 bases; nucleotides outside the gene matches: 7. This CDR3 comprises 14 residues. Data came from immunoSEQ multiplex PCR; TCRdb stores just in-frame clones and leaves some out. The table has about 51,000 clones, about 92% seen once. The source is a female donor with multiple sclerosis, enrolled in a pregnancy study. The chain has TRBV2 and TRBJ2-5; 9 nucleotides align to TRBD2. Sequencing used peripheral blood, obtained in the second trimester of pregnancy. The CDR3 sequence is CASTWLAGTETQYF. The CDR3, as DNA: TGTGCCAGCACTTGGCTAGCGGGAACAGAGACCCAGTACTTC.